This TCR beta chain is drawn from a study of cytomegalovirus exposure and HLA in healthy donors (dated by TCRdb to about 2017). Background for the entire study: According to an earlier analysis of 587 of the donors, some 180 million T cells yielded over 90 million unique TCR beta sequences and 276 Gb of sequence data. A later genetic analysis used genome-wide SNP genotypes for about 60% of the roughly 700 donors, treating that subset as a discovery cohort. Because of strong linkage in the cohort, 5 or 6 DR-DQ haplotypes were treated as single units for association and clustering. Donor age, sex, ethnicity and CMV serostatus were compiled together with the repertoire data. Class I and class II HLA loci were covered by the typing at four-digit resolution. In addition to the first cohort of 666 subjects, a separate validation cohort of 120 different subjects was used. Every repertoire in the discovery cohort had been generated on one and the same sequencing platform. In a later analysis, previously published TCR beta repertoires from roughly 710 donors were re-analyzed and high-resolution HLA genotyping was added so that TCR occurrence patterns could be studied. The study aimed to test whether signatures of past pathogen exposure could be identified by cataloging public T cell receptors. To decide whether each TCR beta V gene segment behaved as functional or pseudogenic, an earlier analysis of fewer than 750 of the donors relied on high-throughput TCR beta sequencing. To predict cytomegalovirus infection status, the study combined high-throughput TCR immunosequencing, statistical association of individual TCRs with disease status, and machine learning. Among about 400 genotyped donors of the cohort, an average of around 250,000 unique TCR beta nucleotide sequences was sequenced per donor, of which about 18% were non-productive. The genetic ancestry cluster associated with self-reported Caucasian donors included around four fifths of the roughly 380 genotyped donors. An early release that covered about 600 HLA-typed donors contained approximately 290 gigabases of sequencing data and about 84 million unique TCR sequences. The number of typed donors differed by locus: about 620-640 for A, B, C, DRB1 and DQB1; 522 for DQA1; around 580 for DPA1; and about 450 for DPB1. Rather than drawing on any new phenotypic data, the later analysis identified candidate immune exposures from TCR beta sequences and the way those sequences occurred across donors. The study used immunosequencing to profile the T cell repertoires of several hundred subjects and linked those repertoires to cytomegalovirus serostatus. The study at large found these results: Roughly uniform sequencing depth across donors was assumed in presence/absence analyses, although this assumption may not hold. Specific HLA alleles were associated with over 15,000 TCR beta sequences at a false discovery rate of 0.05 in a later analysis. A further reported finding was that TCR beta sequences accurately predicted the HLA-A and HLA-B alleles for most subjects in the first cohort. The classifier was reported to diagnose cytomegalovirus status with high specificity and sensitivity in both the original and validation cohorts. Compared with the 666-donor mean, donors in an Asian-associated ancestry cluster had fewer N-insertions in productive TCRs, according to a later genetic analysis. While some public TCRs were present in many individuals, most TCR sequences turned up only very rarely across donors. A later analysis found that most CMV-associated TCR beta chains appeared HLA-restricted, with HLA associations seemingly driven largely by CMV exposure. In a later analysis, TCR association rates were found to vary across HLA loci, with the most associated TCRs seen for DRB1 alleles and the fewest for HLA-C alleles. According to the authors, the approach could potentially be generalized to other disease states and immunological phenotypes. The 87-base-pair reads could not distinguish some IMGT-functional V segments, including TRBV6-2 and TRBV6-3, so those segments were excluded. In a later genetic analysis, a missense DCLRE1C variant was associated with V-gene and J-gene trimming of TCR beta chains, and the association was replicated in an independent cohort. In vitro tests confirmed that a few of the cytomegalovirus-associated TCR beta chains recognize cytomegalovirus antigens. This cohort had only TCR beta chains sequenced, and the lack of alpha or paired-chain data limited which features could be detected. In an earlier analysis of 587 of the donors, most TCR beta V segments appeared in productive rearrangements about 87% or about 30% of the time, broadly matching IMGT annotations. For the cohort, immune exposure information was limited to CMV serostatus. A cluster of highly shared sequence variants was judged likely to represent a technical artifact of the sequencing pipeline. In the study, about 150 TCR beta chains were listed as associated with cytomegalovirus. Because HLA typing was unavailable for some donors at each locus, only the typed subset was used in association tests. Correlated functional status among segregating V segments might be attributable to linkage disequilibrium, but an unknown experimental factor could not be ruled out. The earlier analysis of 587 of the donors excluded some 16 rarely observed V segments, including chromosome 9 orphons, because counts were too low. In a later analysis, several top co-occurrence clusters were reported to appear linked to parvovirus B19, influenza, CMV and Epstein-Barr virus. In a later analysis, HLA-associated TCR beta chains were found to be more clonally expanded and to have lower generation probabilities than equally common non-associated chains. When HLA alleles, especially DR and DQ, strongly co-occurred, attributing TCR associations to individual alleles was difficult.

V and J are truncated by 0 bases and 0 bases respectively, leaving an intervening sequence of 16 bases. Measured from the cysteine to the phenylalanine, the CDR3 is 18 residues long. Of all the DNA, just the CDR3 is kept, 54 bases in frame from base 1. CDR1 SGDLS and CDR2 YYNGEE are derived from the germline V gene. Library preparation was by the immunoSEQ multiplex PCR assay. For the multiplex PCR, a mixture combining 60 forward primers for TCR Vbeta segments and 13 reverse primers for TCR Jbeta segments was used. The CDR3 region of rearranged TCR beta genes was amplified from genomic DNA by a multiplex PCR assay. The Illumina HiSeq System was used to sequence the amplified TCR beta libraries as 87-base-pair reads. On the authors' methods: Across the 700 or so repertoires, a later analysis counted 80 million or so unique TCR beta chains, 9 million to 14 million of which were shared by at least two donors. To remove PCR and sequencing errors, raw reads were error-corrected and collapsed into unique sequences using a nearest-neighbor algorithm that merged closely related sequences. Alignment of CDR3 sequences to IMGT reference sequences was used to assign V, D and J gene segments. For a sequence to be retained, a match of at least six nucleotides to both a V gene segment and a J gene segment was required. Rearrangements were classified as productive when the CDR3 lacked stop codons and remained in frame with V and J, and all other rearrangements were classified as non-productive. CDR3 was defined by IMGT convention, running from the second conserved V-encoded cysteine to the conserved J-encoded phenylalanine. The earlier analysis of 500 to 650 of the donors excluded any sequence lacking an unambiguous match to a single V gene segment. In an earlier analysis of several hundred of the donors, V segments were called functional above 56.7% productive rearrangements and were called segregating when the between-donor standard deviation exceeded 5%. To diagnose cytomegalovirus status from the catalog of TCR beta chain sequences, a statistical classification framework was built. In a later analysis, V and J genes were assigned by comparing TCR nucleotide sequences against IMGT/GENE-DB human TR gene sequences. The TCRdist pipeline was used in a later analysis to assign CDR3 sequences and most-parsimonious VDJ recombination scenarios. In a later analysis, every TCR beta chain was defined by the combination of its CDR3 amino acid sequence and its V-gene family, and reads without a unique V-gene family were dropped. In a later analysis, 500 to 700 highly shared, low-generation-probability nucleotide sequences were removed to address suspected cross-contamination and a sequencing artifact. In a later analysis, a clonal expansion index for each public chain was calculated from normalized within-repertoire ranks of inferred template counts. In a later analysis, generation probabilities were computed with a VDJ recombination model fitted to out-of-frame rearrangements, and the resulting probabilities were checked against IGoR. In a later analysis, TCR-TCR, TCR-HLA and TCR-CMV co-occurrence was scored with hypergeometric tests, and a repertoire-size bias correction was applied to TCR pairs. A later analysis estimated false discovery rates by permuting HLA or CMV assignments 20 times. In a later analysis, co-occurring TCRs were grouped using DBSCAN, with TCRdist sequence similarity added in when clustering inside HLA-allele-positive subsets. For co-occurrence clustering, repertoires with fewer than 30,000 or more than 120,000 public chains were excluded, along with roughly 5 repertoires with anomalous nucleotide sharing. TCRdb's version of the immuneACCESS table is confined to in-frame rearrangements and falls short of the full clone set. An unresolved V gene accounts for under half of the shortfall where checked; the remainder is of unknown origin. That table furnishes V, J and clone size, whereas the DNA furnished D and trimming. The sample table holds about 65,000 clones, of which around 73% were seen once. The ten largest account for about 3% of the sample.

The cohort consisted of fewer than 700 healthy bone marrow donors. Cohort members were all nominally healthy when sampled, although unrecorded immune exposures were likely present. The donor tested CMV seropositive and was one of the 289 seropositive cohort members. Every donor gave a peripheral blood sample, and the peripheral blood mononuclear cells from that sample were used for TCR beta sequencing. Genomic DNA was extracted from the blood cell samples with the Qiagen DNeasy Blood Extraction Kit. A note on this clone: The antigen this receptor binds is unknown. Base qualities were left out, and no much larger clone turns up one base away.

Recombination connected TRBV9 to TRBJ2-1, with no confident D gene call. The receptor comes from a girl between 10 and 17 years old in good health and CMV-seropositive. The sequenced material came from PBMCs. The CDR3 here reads CASSVDFSPASSYNEQFF. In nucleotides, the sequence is TGTGCCAGCAGCGTAGATTTCTCTCCCGCCAGCTCCTACAATGAGCAGTTCTTC.